Following are 29 T cell receptor beta chains from one sample sequenced in a study of Ad26.COV2.S vaccination and SARS-CoV-2 variants. Libraries were prepared by immunoSEQ multiplex PCR; TCRdb keeps only in-frame clonotypes and omits some of them. The repertoire consists of about 260,000 clones, with approximately 88% occurring once and the leading ten covering roughly 3%. Treatment meaning: some 20 received Ad26.COV2.S at low or high dose, single or two shots; about 5 received placebo; per-sample allocation not given. At day 63 after the first vaccine or placebo injection, samples were drawn. The sequenced sample was peripheral blood, obtained in a trial of Ad26.COV2.S vaccine versus placebo. These receptors all come from a person between 18 and 60 years old who received the Ad26.COV2.S COVID-19 vaccine or a placebo.

The rearrangement uses TRBV3-1 (or the pseudogene TRBV3-2) and TRBJ2-1; D may be TRBD1 (5 bases). Trimming removed 4 bases at V and 4 bases at J, with 14 bases between. CDR1 is LGHDT, CDR2 YNNKEL, per germline (reference sequence). The CDR3 consists of 15 residues. The CDR3 nucleotides read TGTGCCAGCAGCCGCGGACATACGTATTACAATGAGCAGTTCTTC. It codes for CASSRGHTYYNEQFF.

The chain combines TRBV4-3 with TRBJ2-2, with 7 bases matching TRBD2. CDR3 length: 18 amino acids. Germline loops: CDR1 LGHNA, CDR2 YSLEER. J lost 8 bases, V lost 0 bases, and 15 bases had no gene match. The CDR3 DNA sequence: TGCGCCAGCAGCCAAGATCGGGCTAGCGGCCCTACGGAAGGGGAGCTGTTTTTT. Translation: CASSQDRASGPTEGELFF.

For this clone: This may arise from a read error, as a much more abundant clone is one base away. The J gene is TRBJ2-7, the V gene TRBV6-5, with 14 positions matching TRBD2. The CDR3 contains 14 residues. The V gene's germline CDR1 is MNHEY and CDR2 SVGAGI. Trimming took 6 bases from V and 3 from J; bases not matched to a gene: 1. CDR3 nucleotides: TGTGCCAGCAGCGGGACTAGCGGGGGCTACGAGCAGTACTTC. This translates into CASSGTSGGYEQYF.

V is TRBV9 and J is TRBJ2-3; maybe TRBD2 (5 bases). Germline V CDR1 and CDR2: SGDLS, YYNGEE. The CDR3 has 16 amino acids. The V end was cut by 0 bases, the J end by 0 bases, with 11 bases between. CDR3 loop: CASSVALTSSTDTQYF. The CDR3 region has the DNA TGTGCCAGCAGCGTAGCCTTAACTAGTAGCACAGATACGCAGTATTTT.

This clone has only one observation. The chain has TRBV18 and TRBJ1-2; no clear D. This CDR3 region has 17 residues. Germline CDR1 and CDR2: KGHSH and LQKENI. Trimming shortened V by 5 bases and J by 4 bases, and 23 bases separated the two germline ends. The CDR3 region has the DNA TGTGCCAGCTCATCAGGTCCCCCCGGGATCAAACTCTATGGCTACACCTTC. The encoded protein is CASSSGPPGIKLYGYTF.

The chain employs TRBV7-8 and TRBJ2-3, with D unclear. The germline CDR1 and CDR2 sequences are SGHVS and FQNEAQ. Trimming removed 4 bases at V and 0 bases at J, with 11 bases between. The CDR3 sequence is 15 residues long. CDR3 in amino acids: CASSSIAPSTDTQYF. The CDR3, as DNA: TGTGCCAGCAGCTCCATCGCCCCGAGCACAGATACGCAGTATTTT. Complete variable domain (other parts from reference TRBV7-8 and TRBJ2-3): GAGVSQSPRYKVAKRGQDVALRCDPISGHVSLFWYQQALGQGPEFLTYFQNEAQLDKSGLPSDRFFAERPEGSVSTLKIQRTQQEDSAVYLCASSSIAPSTDTQYFGPGTRLTVL.

In regard to this clone: At one of its ends the junction is not consistent with the germline gene, which may arise from a read error. J is TRBJ2-2 and V is TRBV4-1, with 12 bases aligning to TRBD2. CDR1 is MGHRA, CDR2 YSYEKL, per germline. There are 18 residues in the CDR3. This CDR3 reads CARSRLAGGPKVDGELFF. The CDR3, as DNA: TGCGCCCGCAGCCGGCTAGCGGGGGGGCCAAAAGTTGACGGGGAGCTGTTTTTT.

This sequence joins TRBV3-1 (or the pseudogene TRBV3-2) and TRBJ1-4; 8 bases map to TRBD1. The germline V gene has CDR1 LGHDT and CDR2 YNNKEL (reference sequence). There are 14 residues in the CDR3. V lost 5 bases and J lost 8; bases outside the gene matches: 7. CDR3 amino acids: CASSNGQGNEKLFF. CDR3 nucleotides: TGTGCCAGCAGCAACGGACAGGGTAACGAAAAACTGTTTTTT.

This clone has just one count. This sample also contains other DNA sequences that code for the same CDR3. The V gene is TRBV19, the J gene TRBJ1-5; D is ambiguous. Deletions cut 2 bases from V and 4 bases from J, with 9 bases between. CDR1 LNHDA and CDR2 SQIVND come from the germline V gene (reference sequence). This CDR3 has 14 amino acids. The CDR3 coding sequence is TGTGCCAGTAGTATATACGGGGATAATCAGCCCCAGCATTTT. This encodes CASSIYGDNQPQHF. The full variable domain, in which reference TRBV19 and TRBJ1-5 provide the parts outside the CDR3, is DGGITQSPKYLFRKEGQNVTLSCEQNLNHDAMYWYRQDPGQGLRLIYYSQIVNDFQKGDIAEGYSVSREKKESFPLTVTSAQKNPTAFYLCASSIYGDNQPQHFGDGTRLSIL.

The V call is TRBV6-2 or TRBV6-3, the J call TRBJ2-1; D might be TRBD1 (6 bases). Trimming pared 4 bases from V and 0 bases from J, leaving 10 bases between. CDR1 MNHEY and CDR2 SVGEGT come from the germline V gene. The CDR3 extends over 15 amino acids. The CDR3 reads CASSSWGLSYNEQFF. CDR3 coding DNA: TGTGCCAGCAGTTCTTGGGGGCTCTCCTACAATGAGCAGTTCTTC.

V and J are TRBV24-1 and TRBJ2-1; D possibly corresponds to TRBD1 (7 bases). Germline loops: CDR1 KGHDR, CDR2 SFDVKD. The CDR3 runs 16 residues. Trimming took 7 bases from V and 0 from J, leaving 15 bases between them. CDR3 amino acids: CATRASGGSSYNEQFF. In DNA, the CDR3 is TGTGCCACCAGGGCCTCAGGGGGGAGCTCCTACAATGAGCAGTTCTTC.

This clone was recorded only once. The J gene is TRBJ2-3, the V gene TRBV29-1; TRBD1 might be the D (5 bases). V shed 7 bases and J shed 3 bases, with 17 bases lying between them. The CDR3 extends over 14 amino acids. Germline CDR1 SQVTM, CDR2 ANQGSEA. The CDR3 sequence is CSAYARERTDTQYF. DNA for the CDR3: TGCAGCGCATACGCCAGGGAAAGGACAGATACGCAGTATTTT.

The CDR3 region is CASSEMGTGYNSPLHF. CDR3 in DNA: TGTGCCAGCAGTGAAATGGGAACAGGTTATAATTCACCCCTCCACTTT. The chain carries TRBV6-1 and TRBJ1-6; the D gene is possibly TRBD1 (5 bases). This CDR3 is 16 amino acids long. Germline CDR1 MNHNS, CDR2 SASEGT. V lost 2 bases to trimming and J lost 4 bases, with 12 bases between them.

The table lists this clone with a count of one. V and J are TRBV5-4 and TRBJ2-2; 9 positions match TRBD1. Unmatched junction bases numbered 8, after V lost 10 bases and J lost 4 bases. Germline CDR1 reads SGHNT; CDR2 reads YYREEE (reference sequence). The CDR3 has 14 amino acids. CDR3 bases: TGTGCCGGCCGGGGACAGGGATTCACCGGGGAGCTGTTTTTT. Its protein is CAGRGQGFTGELFF.

This chain joins TRBV6-5 and TRBJ2-3; 8 positions match TRBD1. J lost 4 bases, V lost 2 bases, and 5 bases had no gene match. From germline, CDR1 is MNHEY and CDR2 SVGAGI. This CDR3 region has 15 residues. The CDR3 spells CASSYSGQGSDTQYF. In DNA form, the CDR3 reads TGTGCCAGCAGTTACAGCGGACAGGGATCAGATACGCAGTATTTT.

V and J are TRBV27 and TRBJ1-2; D unclear. Trimming pared 3 bases from V and 0 bases from J, leaving 5 bases between. Per the germline V gene, CDR1 is MNHEY and CDR2 is SMNVEV (reference sequence). This CDR3 has 13 amino acids. The CDR3 is CASSLGSNYGYTF. For the CDR3, the DNA is TGTGCCAGCAGTTTGGGTTCTAACTATGGCTACACCTTC.

The chain joins TRBV6-2 or TRBV6-3 to TRBJ1-1; 8 bases match TRBD1. The CDR3 contains 18 residues. In germline, CDR1 is MNHEY, CDR2 SVGEGT. With 2 bases clipped from V and 0 bases from J, the junction kept 11 bases outside the gene matches. The CDR3 is CASSYTPGTGVMNTEAFF. The CDR3 DNA is TGTGCCAGCAGTTACACCCCAGGGACAGGTGTGATGAACACTGAAGCTTTCTTT.

The rearrangement joins TRBV11-2 to TRBJ2-3; 9 bases line up with TRBD2. J gave up 12 bases and V 6 bases, and 22 bases lay outside the gene matches. CDR1 is SGHAT and CDR2 is FQNNGV in the germline V gene. The CDR3 runs 17 residues. The CDR3 reads CASSYSNSGGTRYVQYF. The CDR3 DNA is TGTGCCAGCAGTTATAGTAATAGCGGGGGCACGCGATACGTACAGTATTTT.

The chain is built from TRBV5-5 and TRBJ2-5; D tentatively reads TRBD1 or TRBD2 (5 bases each). Germline CDR1 and CDR2: SGHKS and YYEKEE (reference sequence). V shed 5 bases and J shed 5 bases, with 25 bases lying between them. The CDR3 length is 17 residues. The chain's CDR3 is CASRRGFGVGAWETQYF. Here the CDR3 DNA reads TGTGCCAGCAGGCGCGGATTTGGGGTCGGGGCCTGGGAGACCCAGTACTTC.

This chain uses TRBV4-1 with TRBJ2-7; D is possibly TRBD2 (5 bases). This CDR3 is built from 13 residues. Germline lookup yields CDR1 MGHRA and CDR2 YSYEKL. V was clipped by 1 base and J by 1 base, with 5 bases between them. The CDR3 spells CASSQGGSYEQYF. For the CDR3, the DNA is TGCGCCAGCAGCCAAGGCGGGTCCTACGAGCAGTACTTC.

J is TRBJ1-2 and V is TRBV6-5; D is uncertain. Per the germline V gene, CDR1 is MNHEY and CDR2 is SVGAGI. The CDR3 contains 14 residues. V dropped 8 bases and J dropped 1 base, with 14 bases sitting between them. CDR3 loop: CASAPQALNYGYTF. The CDR3 DNA reads as TGTGCCAGCGCTCCCCAGGCACTTAACTATGGCTACACCTTC.

The chain links TRBV7-2 to TRBJ1-5, with TRBD1 identical over 7 bases. The germline V gene encodes CDR1 SGHTA and CDR2 FQGNSA. The V segment lost 5 bases and the J segment 6 bases; nucleotides outside the gene matches: 4. The CDR3 runs 13 residues. CDR3: CASSPGGGQPQHF. The CDR3 DNA follows: TGTGCCAGCAGCCCAGGGGGAGGTCAGCCCCAGCATTTT.

The rearrangement links TRBV3-1 (or the pseudogene TRBV3-2) to TRBJ1-5; no clear D. Trimming took 4 bases from V and 4 from J, leaving 5 bases between them. Germline V gives CDR1 LGHDT, CDR2 YNNKEL (reference sequence). CDR3 length equals 12 residues. CDR3 in amino acids: CASSPGNQPQHF. CDR3 sequence (DNA): TGTGCCAGCAGCCCTGGAAATCAGCCCCAGCATTTT.

The V and J genes are TRBV7-2 and TRBJ1-2, with D perhaps matching TRBD1 (5 bases). Germline-derived CDR1 and CDR2 are SGHTA and FQGNSA. CDR3 length: 16 residues. Trimming stripped 5 bases from V and 0 bases from J, with 16 bases between. The CDR3 bases are TGTGCCAGCAGCCTCCTCCCAGGGAGTCCTAACTATGGCTACACCTTC. Encoded protein: CASSLLPGSPNYGYTF.

The chain links TRBV27 to TRBJ1-1; D not certain. Germline assignment: CDR1 MNHEY and CDR2 SMNVEV (reference sequence). The CDR3 runs to 14 residues. V was pared by 7 bases and J by 5 bases, with 17 bases between. The CDR3: CASTLLLGFTEAFF. The CDR3 DNA follows: TGTGCCAGCACCCTCCTACTGGGATTTACTGAAGCTTTCTTT.

The V and J genes are TRBV6-6 and TRBJ1-4; TRBD1 matches 10 bases. This CDR3 region has 14 residues. Losses at the gene ends were 2 bases for V and 8 bases for J; bases not matched to a gene: 2. Per germline, CDR1 MNHNY and CDR2 SVGAGI (reference sequence). CDR3 sequence (DNA): TGTGCCAGCAGTTACGACAGGGGGCGCGAAAAACTGTTTTTT. Its protein is CASSYDRGREKLFF.

V usage is TRBV6-1 and J usage is TRBJ2-1; D not resolved. This CDR3 comprises 14 residues. Trimming shortened V by 0 bases and J by 4 bases, and 7 bases separated the two germline ends. In germline, CDR1 is MNHNS, CDR2 SASEGT. CDR3 sequence (DNA): TGTGCCAGCAGTGAAGCGCCCGGGTACAATGAGCAGTTCTTC. The encoded protein is CASSEAPGYNEQFF.

The chain links TRBV3-1 (or the pseudogene TRBV3-2) to TRBJ1-2; tentatively, D is TRBD1 (5 bases). CDR3 size: 11 residues. The germline V gene has CDR1 LGHDT and CDR2 YNNKEL (reference sequence). Deletions cut 4 bases from V and 7 bases from J, with 7 bases between. The CDR3 region has the DNA TGTGCCAGCAGCCGGGGGGGTGGCTACACCTTC. It encodes CASSRGGGYTF.

The rearrangement joins TRBV4-1 to TRBJ1-5, with D unresolved. The V gene's germline CDR1 is MGHRA and CDR2 YSYEKL. V was shortened by 4 bases and J by 1 base, with 20 bases between the two germline ends. This CDR3 is built from 18 residues. CDR3 DNA: TGCGCCAGCAGCCCCTTAGAGGTCGTCGGGGTGAGCAATCAGCCCCAGCATTTT. Protein sequence: CASSPLEVVGVSNQPQHF.